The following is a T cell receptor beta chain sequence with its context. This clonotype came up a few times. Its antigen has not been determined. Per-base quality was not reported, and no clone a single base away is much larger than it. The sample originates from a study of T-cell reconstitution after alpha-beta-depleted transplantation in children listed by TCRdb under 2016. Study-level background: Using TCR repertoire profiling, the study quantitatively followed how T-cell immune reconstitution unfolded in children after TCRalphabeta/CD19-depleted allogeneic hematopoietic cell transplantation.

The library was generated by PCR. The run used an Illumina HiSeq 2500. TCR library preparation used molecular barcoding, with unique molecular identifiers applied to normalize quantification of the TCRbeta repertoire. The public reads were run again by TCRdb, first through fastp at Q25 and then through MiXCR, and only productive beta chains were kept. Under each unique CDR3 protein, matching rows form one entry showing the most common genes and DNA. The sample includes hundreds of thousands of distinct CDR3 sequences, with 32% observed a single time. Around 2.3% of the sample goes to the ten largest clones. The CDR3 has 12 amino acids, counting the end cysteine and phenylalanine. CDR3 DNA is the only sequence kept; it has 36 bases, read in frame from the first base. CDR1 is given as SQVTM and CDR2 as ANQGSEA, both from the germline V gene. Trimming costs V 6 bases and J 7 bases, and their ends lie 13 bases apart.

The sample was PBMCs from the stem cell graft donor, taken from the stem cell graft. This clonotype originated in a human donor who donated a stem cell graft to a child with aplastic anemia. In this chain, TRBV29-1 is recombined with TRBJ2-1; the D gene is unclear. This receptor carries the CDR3 CSVGPTRNEQFF. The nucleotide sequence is TGCAGCGTAGGACCCACCCGGAATGAGCAGTTCTTC.